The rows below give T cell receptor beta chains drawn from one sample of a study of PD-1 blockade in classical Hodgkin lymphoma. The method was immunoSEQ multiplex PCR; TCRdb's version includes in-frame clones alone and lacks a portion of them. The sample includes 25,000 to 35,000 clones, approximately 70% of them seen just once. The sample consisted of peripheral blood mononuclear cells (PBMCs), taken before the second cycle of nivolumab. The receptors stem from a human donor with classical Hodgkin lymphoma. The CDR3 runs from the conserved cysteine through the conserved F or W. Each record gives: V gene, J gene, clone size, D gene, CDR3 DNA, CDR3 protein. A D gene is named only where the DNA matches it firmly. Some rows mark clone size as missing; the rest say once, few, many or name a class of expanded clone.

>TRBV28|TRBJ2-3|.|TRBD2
TGTGCCAGCAGTTTCGGGGCGGGAGCCGTAGATACGCAGTATTTT
CASSFGAGAVDTQYF
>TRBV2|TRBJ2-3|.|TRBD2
TGTGCCAGCAGTGATAAGTTAGCTAGCGGGATCTCAGATACGCAGTATTTT
CASSDKLASGISDTQYF
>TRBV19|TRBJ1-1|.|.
TGTGCCAGTAGCCTACTAGGGGACACTGAAGCTTTCTTT
CASSLLGDTEAFF
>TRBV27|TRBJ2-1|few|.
TGTGCCAGCAGTTTATATATCGGGGCAGTCGGTTACAATGAGCAGTTCTTC
CASSLYIGAVGYNEQFF
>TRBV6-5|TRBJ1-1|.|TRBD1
TGTGCCAGCAGGGGGACAGGGGGGCTCACTGAAGCTTTCTTT
CASRGTGGLTEAFF
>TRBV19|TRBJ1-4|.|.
TGTGCCAGTAGTATAGTGGCAAATGAAAAACTGTTTTTT
CASSIVANEKLFF
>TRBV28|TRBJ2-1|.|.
TGTGCCAGCAGTTTTGCTAATATGAGGAATGAGCAGTTCTTC
CASSFANMRNEQFF
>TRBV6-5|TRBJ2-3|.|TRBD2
TGTGCCAGCAGACCACTAGCGGGGGAGAAGTATTTT
CASRPLAGEKYF
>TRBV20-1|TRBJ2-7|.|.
TGCAGTGCTAGTCACATCTACGAGCAGTACTTC
CSASHIYEQYF
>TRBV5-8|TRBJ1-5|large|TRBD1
TGTGCCAGCAGCTTGTCGAGACAGGGGACGAATCAGCCCCAGCATTTT
CASSLSRQGTNQPQHF
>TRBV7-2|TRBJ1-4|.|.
TGTGCCAGCAGCTTGGACAGTTCAACTAATGAAAAACTGTTTTTT
CASSLDSSTNEKLFF
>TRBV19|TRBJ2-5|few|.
TGTGCCAGTAGTATAAGGGCCGGGTTTGGATCAGGACAAGAGACCCAGTACTTC
CASSIRAGFGSGQETQYF
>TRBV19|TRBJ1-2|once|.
TGTGCCAGTAGTCTCTCGAGGCACGGCTACACCTTC
CASSLSRHGYTF
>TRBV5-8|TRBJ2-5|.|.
TGTGCCAGCAGCTTGCCATGGGGGGAGGAGACCCAGTACTTC
CASSLPWGEETQYF
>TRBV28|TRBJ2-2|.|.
TGTGCCAGCAGTTTTCTCTCTCTGGGCCCGGGGGAGCTGTTTTTT
CASSFLSLGPGELFF
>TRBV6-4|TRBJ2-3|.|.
TGTGCCAGCAGTGCGACCGGTGCTAGCACAGATACGCAGTATTTT
CASSATGASTDTQYF
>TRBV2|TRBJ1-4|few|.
TGTGCCAGCAGTGTGAGGGTCGGGGAAAAACTGTTTTTT
CASSVRVGEKLFF
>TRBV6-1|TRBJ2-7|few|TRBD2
TGTGCCAGCAGTTCCCCGGGACTAGCTTCCTACGAGCAGTACTTC
CASSSPGLASYEQYF
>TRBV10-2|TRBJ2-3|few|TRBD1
TGCGCCAGCAGTGAGGACAGGGTTGGGACAGATACGCAGTATTTT
CASSEDRVGTDTQYF
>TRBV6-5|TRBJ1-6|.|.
TGTGCCAGCACGTTAACGAGCTCCTATAATTCACCCCTCCACTTT
CASTLTSSYNSPLHF
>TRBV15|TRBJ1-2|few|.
TGTGCCACCAGCTCCCAAGAGTTAGGAAAAACCAGGTTTCAAGGCTACACCTTC
CATSSQELGKTRFQGYTF
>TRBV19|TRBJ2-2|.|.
TGTGCCAGTAGTATCCGGGGAAACGGGGAGCTGTTTTTT
CASSIRGNGELFF
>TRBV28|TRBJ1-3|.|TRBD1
TGTGCCAGCAGTTCAAGCGGGACAGGTGTAGGAAACACCATATATTTT
CASSSSGTGVGNTIYF
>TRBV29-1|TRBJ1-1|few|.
TGCAGCGTTCCAACCCCCCTGAGGGGTATCACTGAAGCTTTCTTT
CSVPTPLRGITEAFF
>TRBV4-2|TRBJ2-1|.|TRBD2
TGTGCCAGCAGCCCTCGGGTGGGTAGCGGGGACCATGAGCAGTTCTTC
CASSPRVGSGDHEQFF
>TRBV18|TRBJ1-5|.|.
TGTGCCAGCTCAGCCGGGACGGCTAATCAGCCCCAGCATTTT
CASSAGTANQPQHF
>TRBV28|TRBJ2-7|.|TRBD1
TGTGCCAGCAGTCCACCGGGACAGGGGGCCCTCCACGAGCAGTACTTC
CASSPPGQGALHEQYF
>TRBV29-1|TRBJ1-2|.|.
TGCAGCGTATACCCGGGAGGAATTGATAGGGATGGCTACACCTTC
CSVYPGGIDRDGYTF
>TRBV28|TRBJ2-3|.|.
TGTGCCAGCAATAGCTGGGTGGAGAACACAGATACGCAGTATTTT
CASNSWVENTDTQYF
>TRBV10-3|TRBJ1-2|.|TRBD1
TGTGCCACGGGACAGGGAAACTATGGCTACACCTTC
CATGQGNYGYTF
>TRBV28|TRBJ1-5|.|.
TGTGCCACCGCCTTCGTGGAACAGCCCCAGCATTTT
CATAFVEQPQHF
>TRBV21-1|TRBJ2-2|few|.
TGTGCCAGCAGCAAACTCGGACTAGCGGGAGGTTGTCACACCGGGGAGCTGTTTTTT
CASSKLGLAGGCHTGELFF
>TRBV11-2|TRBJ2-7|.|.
TGTGCCAGCAGCTTGGCCCCCGGACGAAGCGAGCAGTACTTC
CASSLAPGRSEQYF